These 7 T cell receptor beta chains were sequenced from one sample in a study of T cell repertoires in cytomegalovirus infection (dated by TCRdb to about 2019). Sequenced using an Illumina HiSeq 1500. In TCRdb, the public reads were trimmed at Q25 with fastp and aligned with MiXCR, with productive beta chains retained. Entries that share a CDR3 protein sequence are merged under the most common genes and DNA. The sample table contains under 200,000 distinct CDR3 sequences; only one count was recorded for 8% to 10% of them. About 4.6% of the sample is in the top ten clones. Specimen: PBMCs. These receptors came from a human donor in good health (CMV status not recorded). Some clones in this sample may be carry-over from other donors' samples.

This clonotype was counted ten times or more. This sequence joins TRBV19 and TRBJ2-1; 9 bases fit TRBD2. V lost 2 bases and J lost 6; bases outside the gene matches: 5. The germline CDR1 and CDR2 sequences are LNHDA and SQIVND (reference sequence). The CDR3 is 15 residues long. The DNA of the CDR3 is TGTGCCAGTAGTATACTAGCGGGGTGGATCAATGAGCAGTTCTTC. It translates to CASSILAGWINEQFF.

CDR3 nucleotide sequence: TGTGCCAGCACGGCGGGACAGGGGGATTTTGGCTACACCTTC. Amino acid sequence: CASTAGQGDFGYTF. This sequence joins TRBV9 and TRBJ1-2, with 11 bases lining up with TRBD1. CDR3 length: 14 amino acids. Germline trimming cut 6 bases from V and 7 bases from J; bases unmatched to any gene: 8. CDR1 and CDR2 (germline): SGDLS, YYNGEE.

This clonotype was detected ten times or more. V and J are TRBV28 and TRBJ2-5; perhaps TRBD2 as D (6 bases). The CDR3 has 12 amino acids. V was cut by 7 bases and J by 5 bases, with 11 bases left in between. Germline CDR1 MDHEN, CDR2 SYDVKM. The CDR3 nucleotides read TGTGCCAGCACCGGGAGTAGGGAGACCCAGTACTTC. It encodes CASTGSRETQYF.

The chain has TRBV14 and TRBJ1-1; D gene uncertain. This CDR3 contains 15 residues. CDR1 SGHDN and CDR2 FVKESK come from the germline V gene. V gave up 0 bases and J gave up 1 base, with 9 bases separating them. This CDR3 is CASSQEKGSNTEAFF. Written as DNA, the CDR3 is TGTGCCAGCAGCCAAGAGAAGGGATCGAACACTGAAGCTTTCTTT. Full variable domain (missing parts from reference TRBV14 and TRBJ1-1): EAGVTQFPSHSVIEKGQTVTLRCDPISGHDNLYWYRRVMGKEIKFLLHFVKESKQDESGMPNNRFLAERTGGTYSTLKVQPAELEDSGVYFCASSQEKGSNTEAFFGQGTRLTVV.

Ten or more counts support this clonotype. The V and J genes are TRBV7-8 and TRBJ1-2; 7 bases match TRBD1. V shed 5 bases, J shed 0 bases, and the junction held 3 bases outside the gene matches. CDR1 and CDR2 from the germline V gene are SGHVS and FQNEAQ. The CDR3 has 14 residues. The CDR3 is CASSRTGSNYGYTF. In DNA form, the CDR3 reads TGTGCCAGCAGCCGGACAGGATCTAACTATGGCTACACCTTC.

This clonotype was detected ten times or more. The V gene is TRBV9, the J gene TRBJ1-2, with D unclear. Germline-derived CDR1 and CDR2 are SGDLS and YYNGEE. The length of the CDR3 is 16 residues. V was clipped by 4 bases and J by 7 bases, with 23 bases between them. The CDR3 protein is CASSSGRIRASGGYTF. The CDR3 region has the DNA TGTGCCAGCAGCTCAGGACGGATCCGTGCTTCGGGTGGCTACACCTTC.

The V and J genes are TRBV6-2 or TRBV6-3 and TRBJ2-2; maybe TRBD2 (5 bases). The CDR3 spans 13 residues. Trimming removed 5 bases at V and 6 bases at J, with 10 bases between. Germline V lookup: CDR1 MNHEY, CDR2 SVGEGT. CDR3 sequence reads: CASSLASAGELFF. The CDR3 coding sequence is TGTGCCAGCAGTCTAGCCTCGGCCGGGGAGCTGTTTTTT.